A single sample is the source of the 25 T cell receptor beta chains below, sequenced in a study of blood T cell repertoires in COVID-19. Repertoires were generated with immunoSEQ multiplex PCR, while TCRdb's copy carries only in-frame clones and drops some. The sample comprises roughly 160,000 clones, under 90% of which are singletons, and 2% to 2.5% rests with the top ten. Input material: peripheral blood. The source of these receptors is a woman at least 80 years old with acute or convalescent COVID-19.

This chain joins TRBV5-4 and TRBJ2-5; the D is unclear. Between the trimmed V and J ends, which lost 0 bases and 2 bases, there was a span of 14 bases. The CDR3 has 16 residues. From germline, CDR1 is SGHNT and CDR2 YYREEE (reference sequence). CDR3 region: CASSLALGSVQETQYF. For the CDR3, the DNA is TGTGCCAGCAGCTTGGCTCTCGGCAGCGTGCAAGAGACCCAGTACTTC.

The chain combines TRBV20-1 with TRBJ2-3; no reliable D call. This CDR3 has 11 residues. V was trimmed by 3 bases and J by 7 bases, leaving 8 bases between them. Germline CDR1 and CDR2: DFQATT and SNEGSKA (reference sequence). The CDR3 coding sequence is TGCAGTGCTAGCCCTCAGAATACGCAGTATTTT. Amino acids: CSASPQNTQYF.

This chain uses TRBV6-5 with TRBJ1-5, with D possibly TRBD1 on 5 matching bases. Per the germline V gene, CDR1 is MNHEY and CDR2 is SVGAGI. V dropped 7 bases and J dropped 2 bases, with 15 bases sitting between them. This CDR3 has 15 residues. The CDR3 region is CASTARGGGNQPQHF. The CDR3 DNA is TGTGCCAGCACCGCCCGGGGAGGGGGCAATCAGCCCCAGCATTTT.

V and J are TRBV19 and TRBJ2-5; 10 bases fit TRBD1. This CDR3 spans 14 amino acids. Germline V gene data show CDR1 as LNHDA and CDR2 as SQIVND (reference sequence). V was pared by 8 bases and J by 5 bases, with 8 bases of the junction left unmatched. The CDR3 is CASRDRGRWETQYF. The CDR3 DNA is TGTGCCAGTCGTGACAGGGGGCGCTGGGAGACCCAGTACTTC.

The V call is TRBV28, the J call TRBJ1-1; D is unclear. V was clipped by 3 bases and J by 4 bases, with 12 bases between them. CDR3 length: 14 residues. Germline V gene data show CDR1 as MDHEN and CDR2 as SYDVKM. Here the CDR3 DNA reads TGTGCCAGCAGTTTTGGAGCTTACGGCACTGAAGCTTTCTTT. The encoded protein is CASSFGAYGTEAFF.

The gene calls are TRBV9 and TRBJ2-2, with 9 bases identical to TRBD2. V shed 0 bases and J 4 bases; nucleotides not matched to a gene: 10. This CDR3 has 18 amino acids. The V gene's germline CDR1 is SGDLS and CDR2 YYNGEE. CDR3 sequence reads: CASSVDSGRAEATGELFF. The CDR3 nucleotides are TGTGCCAGCAGCGTAGATAGCGGGAGAGCGGAGGCCACCGGGGAGCTGTTTTTT.

V is TRBV7-2 and J is TRBJ1-6, with D tentatively TRBD1 (5 bases). This CDR3 is 15 amino acids long. Germline CDR1 SGHTA, CDR2 FQGNSA. Trimming removed 1 base at V and 5 bases at J, with 9 bases between. CDR3 in DNA: TGTGCCAGCAGCTTAGGGGGCCAGGATAATTCACCCCTCCACTTT. Translating gives CASSLGGQDNSPLHF. Full variable domain (remainder filled in from reference TRBV7-2 and TRBJ1-6): GAGVSQSPSNKVTEKGKDVELRCDPISGHTALYWYRQSLGQGLEFLIYFQGNSAPDKSGLPSDRFSAERTGGSVSTLTIQRTQQEDSAVYLCASSLGGQDNSPLHFGNGTRLTVT.

This sequence joins TRBV7-9 and TRBJ2-1, with 7 bases identical to TRBD1. CDR3 length: 12 amino acids. J lost 8 bases, V lost 6 bases, and 4 bases had no gene match. The germline V gene encodes CDR1 SEHNR and CDR2 FQNEAQ (reference sequence). The CDR3 nucleotides read TGTGCCAGCAGTACAGGGGCACATGAGCAGTTCTTC. Translation: CASSTGAHEQFF.

CDR3 amino acids: CASSDRAQAFF. The CDR3 DNA reads as TGTGCCAGTAGTGACAGGGCTCAAGCTTTCTTT. The gene calls are TRBV19 and TRBJ1-1, with 7 positions matching TRBD1. The ends lost 5 bases at V and 9 bases at J; junction bases unmatched: 3. Germline lookup yields CDR1 LNHDA and CDR2 SQIVND (reference sequence). This CDR3 has 11 amino acids.

The chain recombines TRBV6-5 with TRBJ2-7; 8 bases are a match to TRBD1. V lost 0 bases and J lost 10; bases outside the gene matches: 11. The CDR3 contains 15 residues. Germline CDR1 and CDR2: MNHEY and SVGAGI. For the CDR3, the DNA is TGTGCCAGCAGTTACTCCCGGACAGGGTCCTCCTTTCAGTACTTC. Protein sequence: CASSYSRTGSSFQYF.

The chain carries TRBV19 and TRBJ2-2, with D possibly matching TRBD2 (5 bases). Germline loops: CDR1 LNHDA, CDR2 SQIVND (reference sequence). The length of the CDR3 is 15 residues. V gave up 4 bases and J gave up 2 bases, with 11 bases separating them. The CDR3 here is CASSSSSANTGELFF. As DNA, the CDR3 is TGTGCCAGTAGTAGTAGTAGCGCCAACACCGGGGAGCTGTTTTTT.

The V gene is TRBV7-2, the J gene TRBJ2-5, with 7 positions matching TRBD1. Germline V gene lookup returns CDR1 SGHTA and CDR2 FQGNSA. This CDR3 spans 15 amino acids. V shed 3 bases, J shed 2 bases, and the junction held 6 bases outside the gene matches. The CDR3 DNA follows: TGTGCCAGCAGCTTTGACCTGGGACAGCAAGAGACCCAGTACTTC. It yields the protein CASSFDLGQQETQYF. The entire variable domain, with the rest obtained from reference TRBV7-2 and TRBJ2-5, is as follows: GAGVSQSPSNKVTEKGKDVELRCDPISGHTALYWYRQSLGQGLEFLIYFQGNSAPDKSGLPSDRFSAERTGGSVSTLTIQRTQQEDSAVYLCASSFDLGQQETQYFGPGTRLLVL.

The V call is TRBV11-2, the J call TRBJ1-6; D is unresolved. The CDR3 is made up of 14 amino acids. Germline CDR1 and CDR2: SGHAT and FQNNGV. Trimming took off 1 base at V and 5 bases at J, with 6 bases between the two ends. CDR3 sequence reads: CASSLGQNNSPLHF. DNA of the CDR3: TGTGCCAGCAGCTTAGGACAAAATAATTCACCCCTCCACTTT.

This chain joins TRBV7-2 and TRBJ2-1; TRBD1 agrees at 8 bases. V lost 2 bases and J lost 9; bases outside the gene matches: 12. Germline V lookup: CDR1 SGHTA, CDR2 FQGNSA. This CDR3 is built from 16 residues. CDR3: CASSLSAQGALSEQFF. The CDR3 coding sequence is TGTGCCAGCAGCTTATCGGCGCAGGGGGCGTTAAGTGAGCAGTTCTTC.

The chain has TRBV13 and TRBJ1-3; D uncertain. CDR3 size: 15 residues. V lost 5 bases and J 0 bases, leaving 11 bases between the germline ends. Germline V gives CDR1 PRHDT, CDR2 FYEKMQ (reference sequence). The CDR3 loop is CASSNPRGSGNTIYF. CDR3 nucleotides: TGTGCCAGCAGCAACCCCCGGGGCTCTGGAAACACCATATATTTT.

V gene TRBV29-1 combines with J gene TRBJ2-1; 7 bases are a match to TRBD1. Germline CDR1 and CDR2: SQVTM and ANQGSEA. V was clipped by 3 bases and J by 9 bases; unmatched bases: 11. This CDR3 contains 14 residues. In nucleotides, the CDR3 is TGCAGCGTTGACGTAGAACAGGGGTGGAGTGAGCAGTTCTTC. Its protein is CSVDVEQGWSEQFF.

The rearrangement uses TRBV9 and TRBJ1-3, with 8 bases lining up with TRBD1. The CDR3 totals 14 residues. Germline lookup yields CDR1 SGDLS and CDR2 YYNGEE. Losses at the gene ends were 2 bases for V and 3 bases for J; bases not matched to a gene: 1. CDR3 bases: TGTGCCAGCAGCGTCAGGGGGCTTGGAAACACCATATATTTT. Amino acid sequence: CASSVRGLGNTIYF.

This clone was observed a few times. The V call is TRBV5-6, the J call TRBJ1-3, with D hard to call. V was clipped by 2 bases and J by 8 bases, with 5 bases between them. Germline CDR1 is SGHDT and CDR2 is YYEEEE. This CDR3 contains 11 residues. In DNA, the CDR3 is TGTGCCAGCAGCTTTGCGGACACCATATATTTT. Protein sequence: CASSFADTIYF.

This chain joins TRBV9 and TRBJ2-7; the match to TRBD2 covers 11 bases. Losses at the gene ends were 4 bases for V and 6 bases for J; bases not matched to a gene: 12. This CDR3 spans 16 amino acids. Germline CDR1 is SGDLS and CDR2 is YYNGEE. CDR3 DNA: TGTGCCAGCAGCCCCGGGACTAGCGGCCCCTACGGCGAGCAGTACTTC. Encoded protein: CASSPGTSGPYGEQYF.

The chain joins TRBV19 to TRBJ2-7; no reliable D call. Germline CDR1 reads LNHDA; CDR2 reads SQIVND (reference sequence). V shed 7 bases and J shed 7 bases, with 17 bases lying between them. This CDR3 has 13 residues. CDR3 coding DNA: TGTGCCAGTACCTCATTCCTCGGTGGTGAGCAGTACTTC. Protein sequence: CASTSFLGGEQYF.

This rearrangement joins TRBV18 to TRBJ2-7; weak D call: TRBD2 (6 bases). This CDR3 spans 16 amino acids. Per germline, CDR1 KGHSH and CDR2 LQKENI. V was trimmed by 1 base and J by 6 bases, leaving 19 bases between them. CDR3 in amino acids: CASSPLGGAPLSEQYF. CDR3 nucleotides: TGTGCCAGCTCACCACTGGGAGGAGCCCCTTTGTCCGAGCAGTACTTC.

The chain combines TRBV7-8 with TRBJ2-3, with TRBD1 matching over 8 bases. Germline CDR1 SGHVS, CDR2 FQNEAQ. The CDR3 has 17 residues. V gave up 5 bases and J gave up 3 bases; unmatched junction bases: 13. Here the CDR3 reads CASSRETDRGRTDTQYF. For the CDR3, the DNA is TGTGCCAGCAGCCGAGAGACCGACAGGGGTAGAACAGATACGCAGTATTTT. The entire variable domain, with the rest obtained from reference TRBV7-8 and TRBJ2-3, is as follows: GAGVSQSPRYKVAKRGQDVALRCDPISGHVSLFWYQQALGQGPEFLTYFQNEAQLDKSGLPSDRFFAERPEGSVSTLKIQRTQQEDSAVYLCASSRETDRGRTDTQYFGPGTRLTVL.

The sample holds a few counts of this clone. The rearrangement uses TRBV4-3 and TRBJ2-3; the match to TRBD2 covers 15 bases. Germline V gene data show CDR1 as LGHNA and CDR2 as YSLEER. V lost 3 bases to trimming and J lost 2 bases; unmatched junction nucleotides: 6. The CDR3 loop spans 18 amino acids. The CDR3 coding sequence is TGCGCCAGCAGCCAGGCTTGGACTAGCGGGGGGGCCACAGATACGCAGTATTTT. This sequence encodes CASSQAWTSGGATDTQYF.

The chain couples TRBV7-2 to TRBJ1-1, with 7 bases aligning to TRBD1. Germline loops: CDR1 SGHTA, CDR2 FQGNSA. V dropped 5 bases and J dropped 0; count of bases not matched to a gene: 6. This CDR3 has 15 residues. CDR3 amino acids: CASSQYRGMNTEAFF. CDR3 bases: TGTGCCAGCAGCCAGTACAGGGGCATGAACACTGAAGCTTTCTTT.

This chain joins TRBV5-1 and TRBJ2-5; a possible D gene is TRBD2 (5 bases). This CDR3 has 15 residues. Between the trimmed V and J ends, which lost 5 bases and 5 bases, there was a span of 19 bases. The germline CDR1 and CDR2 sequences are SGHRS and YFSETQ. In DNA, the CDR3 is TGCGCCAGCAGAACTGCCCCAGGAGGTGGGGAGACCCAGTACTTC. This translates into CASRTAPGGGETQYF.